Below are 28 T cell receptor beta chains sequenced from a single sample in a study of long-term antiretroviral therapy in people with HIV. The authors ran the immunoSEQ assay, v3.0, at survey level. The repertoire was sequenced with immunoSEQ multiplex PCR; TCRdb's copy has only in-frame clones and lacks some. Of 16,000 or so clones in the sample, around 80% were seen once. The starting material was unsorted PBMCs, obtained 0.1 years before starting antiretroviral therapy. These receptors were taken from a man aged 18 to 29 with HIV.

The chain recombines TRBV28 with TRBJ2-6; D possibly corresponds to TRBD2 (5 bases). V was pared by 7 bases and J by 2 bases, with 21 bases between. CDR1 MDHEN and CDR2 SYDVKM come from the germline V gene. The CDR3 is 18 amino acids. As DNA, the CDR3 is TGTGCCAGCACCCCCTCGGGGAGTGCTAGGGCTGGGGCCAACGTCCTGACTTTC. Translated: CASTPSGSARAGANVLTF.

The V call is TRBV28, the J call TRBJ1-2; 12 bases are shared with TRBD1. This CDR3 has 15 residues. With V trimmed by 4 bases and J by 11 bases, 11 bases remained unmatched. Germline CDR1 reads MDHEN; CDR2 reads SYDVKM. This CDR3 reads CASSSPGDRGREYTF. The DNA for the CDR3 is TGTGCCAGCAGTTCACCGGGGGACAGGGGGCGGGAATACACCTTC.

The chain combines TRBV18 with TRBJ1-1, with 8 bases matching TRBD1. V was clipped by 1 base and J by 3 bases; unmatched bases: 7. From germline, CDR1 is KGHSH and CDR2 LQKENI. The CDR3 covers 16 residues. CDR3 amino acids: CASSPRDRGGDTEAFF. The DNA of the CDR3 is TGTGCCAGCTCACCACGAGACAGGGGAGGAGACACTGAAGCTTTCTTT.

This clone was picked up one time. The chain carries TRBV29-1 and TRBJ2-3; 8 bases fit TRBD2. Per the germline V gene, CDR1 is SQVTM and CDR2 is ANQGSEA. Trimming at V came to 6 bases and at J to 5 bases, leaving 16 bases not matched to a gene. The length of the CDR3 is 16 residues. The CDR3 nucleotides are TGCAGCGTCAATACTAACGGCGGGGCGGGGGGAGATACGCAGTATTTT. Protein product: CSVNTNGGAGGDTQYF.

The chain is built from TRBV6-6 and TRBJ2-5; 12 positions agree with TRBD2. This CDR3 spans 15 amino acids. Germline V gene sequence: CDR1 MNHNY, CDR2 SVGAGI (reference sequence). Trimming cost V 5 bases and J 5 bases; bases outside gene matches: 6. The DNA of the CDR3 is TGTGCCAGCAGTCCTAGCGGGGGGGCCGGGGAGACCCAGTACTTC. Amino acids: CASSPSGGAGETQYF.

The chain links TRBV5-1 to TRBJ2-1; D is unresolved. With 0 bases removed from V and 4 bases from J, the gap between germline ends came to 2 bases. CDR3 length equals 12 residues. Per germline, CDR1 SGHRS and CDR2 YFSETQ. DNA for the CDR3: TGCGCCAGCAGCTTGGTATACAATGAGCAGTTCTTC. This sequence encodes CASSLVYNEQFF.

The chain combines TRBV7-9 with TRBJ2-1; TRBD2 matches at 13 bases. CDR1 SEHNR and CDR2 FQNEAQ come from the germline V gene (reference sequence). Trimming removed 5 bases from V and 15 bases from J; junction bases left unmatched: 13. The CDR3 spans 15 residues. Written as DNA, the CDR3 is TGTGCCAGCAGCATCACATCGGGAACTAGCGGGAGGGCGTTCTTC. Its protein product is CASSITSGTSGRAFF. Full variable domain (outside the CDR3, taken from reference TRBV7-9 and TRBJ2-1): DTGVSQNPRHKITKRGQNVTFRCDPISEHNRLYWYRQTLGQGPEFLTYFQNEAQLEKSRLLSDRFSAERPKGSFSTLEIQRTEQGDSAMYLCASSITSGTSGRAFFGPGTRLTVL.

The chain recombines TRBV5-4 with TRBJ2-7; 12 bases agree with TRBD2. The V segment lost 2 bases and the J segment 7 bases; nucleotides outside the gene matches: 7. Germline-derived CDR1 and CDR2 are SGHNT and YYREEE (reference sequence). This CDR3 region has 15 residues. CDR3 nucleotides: TGTGCCAGCAGCTTTTCTAGCGGGGGGGCGGGGGAGCAGTACTTC. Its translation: CASSFSSGGAGEQYF.

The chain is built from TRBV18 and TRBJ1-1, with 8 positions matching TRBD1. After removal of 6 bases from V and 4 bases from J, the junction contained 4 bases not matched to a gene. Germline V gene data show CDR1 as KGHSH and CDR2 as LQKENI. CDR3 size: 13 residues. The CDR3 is CASSLTGGTEAFF. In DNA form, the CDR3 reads TGTGCCAGCTCTCTTACAGGGGGCACTGAAGCTTTCTTT.

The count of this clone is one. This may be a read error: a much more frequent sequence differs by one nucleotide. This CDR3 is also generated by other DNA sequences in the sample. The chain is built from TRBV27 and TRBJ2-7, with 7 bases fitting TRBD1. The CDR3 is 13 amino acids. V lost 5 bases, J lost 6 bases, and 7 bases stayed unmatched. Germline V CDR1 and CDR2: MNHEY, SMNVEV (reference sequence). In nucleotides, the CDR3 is TGTGCCAGCAGTCCGCCGGGACAGCTCGAGCAGTACTTC. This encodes CASSPPGQLEQYF.

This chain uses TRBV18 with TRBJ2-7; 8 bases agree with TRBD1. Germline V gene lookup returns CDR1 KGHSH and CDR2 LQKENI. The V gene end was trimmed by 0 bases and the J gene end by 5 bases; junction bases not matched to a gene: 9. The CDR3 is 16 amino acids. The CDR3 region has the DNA TGTGCCAGCTCACCACCGAGAGGACAGGGAGAGGACGAGCAGTACTTC. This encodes CASSPPRGQGEDEQYF.

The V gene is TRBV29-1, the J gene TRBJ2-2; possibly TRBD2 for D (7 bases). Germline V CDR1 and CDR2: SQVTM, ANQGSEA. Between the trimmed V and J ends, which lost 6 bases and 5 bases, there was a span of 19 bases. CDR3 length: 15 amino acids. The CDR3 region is CSVPIGGDGTGELFF. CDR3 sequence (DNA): TGCAGCGTACCCATAGGGGGGGATGGAACCGGGGAGCTGTTTTTT.

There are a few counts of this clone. CDR3 protein: CASSQRQGDILENTEAFF. The CDR3 nucleotides are TGCGCCAGCAGCCAGCGACAGGGAGATATTTTAGAGAACACTGAAGCTTTCTTT. This chain connects TRBV4-1 to TRBJ1-1, with 7 bases matching TRBD1. The CDR3 sequence is 18 residues long. The ends lost 3 bases at V and 1 base at J; junction bases unmatched: 14. Germline V gives CDR1 MGHRA, CDR2 YSYEKL.

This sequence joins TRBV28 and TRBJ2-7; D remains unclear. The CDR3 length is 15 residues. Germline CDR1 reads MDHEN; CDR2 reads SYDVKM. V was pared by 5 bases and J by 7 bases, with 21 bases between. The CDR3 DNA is TGTGCCAGCAGTCCCCCGCCGACGGGCCTGGGGGAGCAGTACTTC. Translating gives CASSPPPTGLGEQYF. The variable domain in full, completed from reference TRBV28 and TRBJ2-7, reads DVKVTQSSRYLVKRTGEKVFLECVQDMDHENMFWYRQDPGLGLRLIYFSYDVKMKEKGDIPEGYSVSREKKERFSLILESASTNQTSMYLCASSPPPTGLGEQYFGPGTRLTVT.

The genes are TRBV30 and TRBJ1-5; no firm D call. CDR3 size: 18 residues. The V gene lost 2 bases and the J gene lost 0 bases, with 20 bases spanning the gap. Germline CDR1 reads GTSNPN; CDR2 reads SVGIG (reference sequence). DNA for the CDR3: TGTGCCTGGAGTTCGGGCGGCGCCCACGTATATAGCAATCAGCCCCAGCATTTT. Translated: CAWSSGGAHVYSNQPQHF. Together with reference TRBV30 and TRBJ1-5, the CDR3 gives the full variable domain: SQTIHQWPATLVQPVGSPLSLECTVEGTSNPNLYWYRQAAGRGLQLLFYSVGIGQISSEVPQNLSASRPQDRQFILSSKKLLLSDSGFYLCAWSSGGAHVYSNQPQHFGDGTRLSIL.

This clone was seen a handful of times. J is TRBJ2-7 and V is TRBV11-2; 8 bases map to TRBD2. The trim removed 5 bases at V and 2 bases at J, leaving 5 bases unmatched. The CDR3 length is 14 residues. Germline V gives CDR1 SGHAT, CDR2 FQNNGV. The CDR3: CASSILADTYEQYF. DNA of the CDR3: TGTGCCAGCAGCATACTAGCGGATACCTACGAGCAGTACTTC.

This CDR3 reads CASSLALASETQYF. In DNA, the CDR3 is TGTGCCAGCAGTTTAGCACTAGCGAGCGAGACCCAGTACTTC. This rearrangement joins TRBV28 to TRBJ2-5, with 7 bases that match TRBD2. Germline V CDR1 and CDR2: MDHEN, SYDVKM. The length of the CDR3 is 14 residues. Trimming removed 2 bases from V and 5 bases from J; junction bases left unmatched: 5.

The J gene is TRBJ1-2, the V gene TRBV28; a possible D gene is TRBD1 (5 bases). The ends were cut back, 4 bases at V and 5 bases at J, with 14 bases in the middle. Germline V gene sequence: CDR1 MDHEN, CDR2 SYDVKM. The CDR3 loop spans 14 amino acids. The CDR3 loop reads CASSSGTREYGYTF. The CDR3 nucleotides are TGTGCCAGCAGTTCTGGGACTCGGGAGTATGGCTACACCTTC.

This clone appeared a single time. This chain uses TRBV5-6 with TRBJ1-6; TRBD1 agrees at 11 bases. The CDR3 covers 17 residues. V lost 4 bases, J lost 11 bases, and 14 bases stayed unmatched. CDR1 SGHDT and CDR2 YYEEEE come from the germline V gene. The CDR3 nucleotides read TGTGCCAGCAGCCCGGGATCTGGACAGGGGGCGCCCCCACCCCTCCACTTT. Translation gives CASSPGSGQGAPPPLHF.

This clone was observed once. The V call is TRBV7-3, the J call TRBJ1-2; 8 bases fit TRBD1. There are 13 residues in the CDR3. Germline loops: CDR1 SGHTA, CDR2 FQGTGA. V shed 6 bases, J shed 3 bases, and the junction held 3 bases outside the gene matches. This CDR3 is CASRGQGDYGYTF. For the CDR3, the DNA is TGTGCCAGCAGAGGACAGGGCGACTATGGCTACACCTTC.

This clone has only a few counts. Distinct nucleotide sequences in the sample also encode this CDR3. The CDR3 protein is CASSELAGGPDTQYF. CDR3 bases: TGTGCCAGCAGTGAACTAGCGGGAGGGCCAGATACGCAGTATTTT. The rearrangement joins TRBV6-1 to TRBJ2-3, with TRBD2 matching over 12 bases. This CDR3 is built from 15 residues. Germline lookup yields CDR1 MNHNS and CDR2 SASEGT. J lost 4 bases, V lost 2 bases, and 1 base had no gene match.

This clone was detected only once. The CDR3 is CASSFANSGWGTPYEQYF. CDR3 DNA sequence: TGTGCCAGCAGTTTCGCCAACAGTGGATGGGGAACACCCTACGAGCAGTACTTC. The J gene is TRBJ2-7, the V gene TRBV28; D gene uncertain. V lost 3 bases to trimming and J lost 2 bases, with 23 bases between them. CDR3 length: 18 amino acids. CDR1 is MDHEN and CDR2 is SYDVKM in the germline V gene. Combining the CDR3 with reference TRBV28 and TRBJ2-7 gives the whole variable domain DVKVTQSSRYLVKRTGEKVFLECVQDMDHENMFWYRQDPGLGLRLIYFSYDVKMKEKGDIPEGYSVSREKKERFSLILESASTNQTSMYLCASSFANSGWGTPYEQYFGPGTRLTVT.

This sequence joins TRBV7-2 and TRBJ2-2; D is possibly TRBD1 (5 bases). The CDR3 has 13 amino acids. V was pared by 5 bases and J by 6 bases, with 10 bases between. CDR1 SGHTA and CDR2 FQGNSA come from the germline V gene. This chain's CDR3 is CASSQGAAGELFF. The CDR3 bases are TGTGCCAGCAGCCAAGGGGCCGCCGGGGAGCTGTTTTTT.

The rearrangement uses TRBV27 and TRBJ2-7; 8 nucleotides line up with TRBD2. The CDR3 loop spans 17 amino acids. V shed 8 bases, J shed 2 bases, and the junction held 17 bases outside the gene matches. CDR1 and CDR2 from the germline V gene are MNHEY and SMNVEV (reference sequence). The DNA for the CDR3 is TGTGCCAGCGGCTATACTACCATTAGCGGGATGACCTACGAGCAGTACTTC. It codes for CASGYTTISGMTYEQYF.

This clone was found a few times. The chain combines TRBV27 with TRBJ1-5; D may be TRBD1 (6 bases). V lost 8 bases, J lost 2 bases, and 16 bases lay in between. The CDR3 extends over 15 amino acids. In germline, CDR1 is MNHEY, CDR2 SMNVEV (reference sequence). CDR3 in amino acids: CASSEGGYGNQPQHF. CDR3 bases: TGTGCCAGCTCCGAGGGGGGGTACGGCAATCAGCCCCAGCATTTT.

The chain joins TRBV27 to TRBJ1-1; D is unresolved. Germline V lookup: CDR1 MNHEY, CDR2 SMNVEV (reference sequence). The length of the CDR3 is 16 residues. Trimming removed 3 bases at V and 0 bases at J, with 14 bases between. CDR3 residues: CASSFLSASMNTEAFF. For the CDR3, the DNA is TGTGCCAGCAGTTTTTTGTCAGCCAGCATGAACACTGAAGCTTTCTTT.

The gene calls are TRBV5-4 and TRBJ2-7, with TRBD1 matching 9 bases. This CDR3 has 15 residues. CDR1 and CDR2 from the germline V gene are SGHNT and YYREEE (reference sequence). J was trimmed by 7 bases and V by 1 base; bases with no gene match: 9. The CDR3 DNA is TGTGCCAGCAGCTTGATGGGACAGGGTGATAGGGAGCAGTACTTC. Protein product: CASSLMGQGDREQYF.

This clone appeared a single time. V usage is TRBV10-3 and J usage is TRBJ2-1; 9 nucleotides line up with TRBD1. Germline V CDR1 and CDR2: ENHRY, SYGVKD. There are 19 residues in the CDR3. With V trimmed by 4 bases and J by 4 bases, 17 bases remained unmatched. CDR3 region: CAISAHPPPGTGNYNEQFF. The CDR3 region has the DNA TGTGCCATCAGTGCCCACCCCCCTCCGGGGACAGGGAATTACAATGAGCAGTTCTTC.